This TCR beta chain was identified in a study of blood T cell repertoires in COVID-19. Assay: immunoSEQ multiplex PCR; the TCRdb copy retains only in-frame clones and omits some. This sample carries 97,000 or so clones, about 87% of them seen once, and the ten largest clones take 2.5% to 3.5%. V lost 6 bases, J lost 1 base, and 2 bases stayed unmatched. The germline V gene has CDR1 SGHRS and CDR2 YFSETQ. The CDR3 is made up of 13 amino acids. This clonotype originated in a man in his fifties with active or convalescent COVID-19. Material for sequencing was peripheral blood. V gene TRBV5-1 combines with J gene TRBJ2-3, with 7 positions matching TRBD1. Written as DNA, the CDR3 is TGCGCCAGCAATACAGGGGGCACAGATACGCAGTATTTT. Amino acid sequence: CASNTGGTDTQYF.